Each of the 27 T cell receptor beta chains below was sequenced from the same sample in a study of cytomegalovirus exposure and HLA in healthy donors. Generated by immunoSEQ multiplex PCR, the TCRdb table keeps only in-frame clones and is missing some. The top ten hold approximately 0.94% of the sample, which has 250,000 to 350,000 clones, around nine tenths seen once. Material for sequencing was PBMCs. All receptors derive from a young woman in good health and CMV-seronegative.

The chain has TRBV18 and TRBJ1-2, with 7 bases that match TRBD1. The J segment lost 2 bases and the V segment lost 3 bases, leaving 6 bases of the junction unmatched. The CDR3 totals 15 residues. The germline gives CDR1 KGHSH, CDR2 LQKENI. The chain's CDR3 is CASSPTGMANYGYTF. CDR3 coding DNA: TGTGCCAGCTCACCGACAGGGATGGCAAACTATGGCTACACCTTC.

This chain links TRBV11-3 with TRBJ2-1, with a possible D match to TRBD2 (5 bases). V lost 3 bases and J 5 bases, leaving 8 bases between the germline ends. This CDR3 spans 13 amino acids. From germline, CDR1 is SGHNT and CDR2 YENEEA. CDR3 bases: TGTGCCAGCAGCTTTCTAGCTGACAATGAGCAGTTCTTC. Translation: CASSFLADNEQFF.

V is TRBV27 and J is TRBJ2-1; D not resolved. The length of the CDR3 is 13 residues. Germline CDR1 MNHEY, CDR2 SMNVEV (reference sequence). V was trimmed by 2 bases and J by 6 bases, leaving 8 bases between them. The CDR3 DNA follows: TGTGCCAGCAGTTTAATGGTGGCCAATGAGCAGTTCTTC. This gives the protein CASSLMVANEQFF.

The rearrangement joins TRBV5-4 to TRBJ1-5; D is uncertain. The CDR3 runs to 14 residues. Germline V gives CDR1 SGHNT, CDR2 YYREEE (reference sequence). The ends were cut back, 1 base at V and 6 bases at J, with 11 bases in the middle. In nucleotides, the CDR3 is TGTGCCAGCAGCTTGTTCGGGGAGGGTCAGCCCCAGCATTTT. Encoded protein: CASSLFGEGQPQHF. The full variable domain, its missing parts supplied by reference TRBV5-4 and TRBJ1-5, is ETGVTQSPTHLIKTRGQQVTLRCSSQSGHNTVSWYQQALGQGPQFIFQYYREEENGRGNFPPRFSGLQFPNYSSELNVNALELDDSALYLCASSLFGEGQPQHFGDGTRLSIL.

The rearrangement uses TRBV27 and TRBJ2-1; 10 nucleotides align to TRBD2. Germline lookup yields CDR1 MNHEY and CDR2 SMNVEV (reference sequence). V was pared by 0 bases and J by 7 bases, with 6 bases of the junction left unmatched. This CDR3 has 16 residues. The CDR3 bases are TGTGCCAGCAGTTTATCGTCTAGCGGGAGTACTAATGAGCAGTTCTTC. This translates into CASSLSSSGSTNEQFF.

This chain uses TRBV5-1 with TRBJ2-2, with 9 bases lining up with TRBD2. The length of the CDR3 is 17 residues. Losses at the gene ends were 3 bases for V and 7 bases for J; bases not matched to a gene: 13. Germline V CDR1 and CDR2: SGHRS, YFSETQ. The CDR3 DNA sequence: TGCGCCAGCAGCTCCCTAAGCGGGAGGACTATGTTCGGGGAGCTGTTTTTT. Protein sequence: CASSSLSGRTMFGELFF.

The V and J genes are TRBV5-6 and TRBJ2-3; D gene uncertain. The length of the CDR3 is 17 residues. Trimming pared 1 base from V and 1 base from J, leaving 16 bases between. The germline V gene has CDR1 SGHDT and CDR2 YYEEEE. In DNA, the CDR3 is TGTGCCAGCAGCTTGATTGGGCAGGTCAAGGGCACAGATACGCAGTATTTT. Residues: CASSLIGQVKGTDTQYF.

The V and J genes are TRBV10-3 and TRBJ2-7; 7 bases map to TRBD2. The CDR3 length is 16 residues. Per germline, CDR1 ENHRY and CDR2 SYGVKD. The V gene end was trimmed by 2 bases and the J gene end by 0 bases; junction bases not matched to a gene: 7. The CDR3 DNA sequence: TGTGCCATCAGTGAGCCTCGCGGGAGAAGCTCCTACGAGCAGTACTTC. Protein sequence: CAISEPRGRSSYEQYF.

Written as DNA, the CDR3 is TGCGCCAGCAGCCCGCTTCCCGGAGGGGGCCCGGATGAAAAACTGTTTTTT. Protein: CASSPLPGGGPDEKLFF. This rearrangement joins TRBV4-3 to TRBJ1-4; TRBD1 aligns across 7 bases. J gave up 6 bases and V 4 bases, and 14 bases lay outside the gene matches. Germline-derived CDR1 and CDR2 are LGHNA and YSLEER. This CDR3 has 17 residues.

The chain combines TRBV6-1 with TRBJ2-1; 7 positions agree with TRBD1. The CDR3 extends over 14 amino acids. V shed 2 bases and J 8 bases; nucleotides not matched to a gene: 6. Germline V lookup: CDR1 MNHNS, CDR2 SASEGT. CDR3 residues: CASSEFKGADEQFF. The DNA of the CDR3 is TGTGCCAGCAGTGAATTTAAGGGGGCCGATGAGCAGTTCTTC.

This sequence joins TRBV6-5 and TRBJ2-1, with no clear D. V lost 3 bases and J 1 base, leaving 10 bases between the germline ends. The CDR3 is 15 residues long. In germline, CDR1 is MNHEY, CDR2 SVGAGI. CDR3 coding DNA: TGTGCCAGCAGTTATTATCCGGTTTCCTACAATGAGCAGTTCTTC. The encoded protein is CASSYYPVSYNEQFF.

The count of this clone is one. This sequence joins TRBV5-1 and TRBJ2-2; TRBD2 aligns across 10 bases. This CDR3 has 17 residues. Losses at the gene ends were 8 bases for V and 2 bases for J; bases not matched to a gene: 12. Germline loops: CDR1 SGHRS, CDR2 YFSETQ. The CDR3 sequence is CASRLAGGEYNTGELFF. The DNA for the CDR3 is TGCGCCAGTCGGTTAGCGGGAGGAGAATATAACACCGGGGAGCTGTTTTTT.

The CDR3 DNA sequence: TGTGCCACCAGCAGAGATAGGGGACAGGGGGCCGTCAATCAGCCCCAGCATTTT. Its protein is CATSRDRGQGAVNQPQHF. V gene TRBV15 combines with J gene TRBJ1-5, with TRBD1 matching over 12 bases. CDR1 is LNHNV and CDR2 is YYDKDF in the germline V gene (reference sequence). The CDR3 sequence is 18 residues long. Trimming cost V 0 bases and J 3 bases; bases outside gene matches: 6.

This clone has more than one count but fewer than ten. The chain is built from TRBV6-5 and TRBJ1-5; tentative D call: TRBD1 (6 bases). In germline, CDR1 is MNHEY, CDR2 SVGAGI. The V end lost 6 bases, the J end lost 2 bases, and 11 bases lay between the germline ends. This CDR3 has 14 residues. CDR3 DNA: TGTGCCAGCAGGGAAACAGGGCGCAATCAGCCCCAGCATTTT. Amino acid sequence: CASRETGRNQPQHF.

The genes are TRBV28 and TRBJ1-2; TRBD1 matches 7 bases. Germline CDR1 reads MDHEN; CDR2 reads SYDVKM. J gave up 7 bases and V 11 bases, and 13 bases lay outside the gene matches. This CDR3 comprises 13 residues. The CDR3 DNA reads TGTGCCGGCGGGACCCAGGGGGATTCTGGCTACACCTTC. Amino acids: CAGGTQGDSGYTF.

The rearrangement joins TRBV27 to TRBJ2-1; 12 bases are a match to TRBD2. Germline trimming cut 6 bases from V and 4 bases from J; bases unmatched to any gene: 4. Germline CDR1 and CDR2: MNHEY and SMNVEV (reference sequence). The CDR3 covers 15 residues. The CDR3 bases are TGTGCCAGCAGGAGAACTAGCGGGAGGTACAATGAGCAGTTCTTC. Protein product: CASRRTSGRYNEQFF.

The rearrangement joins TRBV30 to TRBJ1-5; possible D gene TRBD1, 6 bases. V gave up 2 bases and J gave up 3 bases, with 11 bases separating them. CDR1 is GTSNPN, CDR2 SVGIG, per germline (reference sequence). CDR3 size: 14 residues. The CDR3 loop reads CAWSSGTYNQPQHF. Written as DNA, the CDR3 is TGTGCCTGGAGTTCCGGGACATACAATCAGCCCCAGCATTTT.

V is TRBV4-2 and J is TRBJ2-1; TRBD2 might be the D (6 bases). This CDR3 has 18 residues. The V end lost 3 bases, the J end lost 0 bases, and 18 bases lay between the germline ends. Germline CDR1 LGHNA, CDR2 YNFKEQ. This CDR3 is CASSHPGGTYSSYNEQFF. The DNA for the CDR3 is TGTGCCAGCAGCCATCCTGGAGGGACTTACAGCTCCTACAATGAGCAGTTCTTC.

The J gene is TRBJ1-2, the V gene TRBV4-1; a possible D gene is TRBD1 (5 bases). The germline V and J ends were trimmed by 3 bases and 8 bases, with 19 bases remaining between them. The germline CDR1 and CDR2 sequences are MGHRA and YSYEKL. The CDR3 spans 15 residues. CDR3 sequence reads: CASSHPVWGVRGYTF. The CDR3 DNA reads TGCGCCAGCAGCCATCCAGTTTGGGGCGTAAGGGGCTACACCTTC.

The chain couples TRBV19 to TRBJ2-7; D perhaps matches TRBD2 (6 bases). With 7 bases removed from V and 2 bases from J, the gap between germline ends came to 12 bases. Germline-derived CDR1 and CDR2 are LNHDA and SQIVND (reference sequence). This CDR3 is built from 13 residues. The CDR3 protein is CASTSAYPYEQYF. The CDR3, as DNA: TGTGCCAGTACTAGCGCGTACCCCTACGAGCAGTACTTC.

CDR3 sequence: CASSLVGTTSSYEQYF. As DNA, the CDR3 is TGTGCCAGCAGCTTAGTGGGCACGACCTCCTCCTACGAGCAGTACTTC. V is TRBV7-8 and J is TRBJ2-7; D uncertain. Trimming removed 1 base from V and 0 bases from J, with 13 bases in between. The CDR3 spans 16 residues. In germline, CDR1 is SGHVS, CDR2 FQNEAQ.

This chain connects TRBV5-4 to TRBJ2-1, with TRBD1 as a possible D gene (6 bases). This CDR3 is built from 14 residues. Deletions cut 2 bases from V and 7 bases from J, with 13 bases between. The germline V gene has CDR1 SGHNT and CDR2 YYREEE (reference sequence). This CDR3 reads CASSFFGTLNEQFF. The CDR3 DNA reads TGTGCCAGCAGCTTCTTTGGGACATTAAATGAGCAGTTCTTC. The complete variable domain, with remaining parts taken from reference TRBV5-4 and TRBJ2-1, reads ETGVTQSPTHLIKTRGQQVTLRCSSQSGHNTVSWYQQALGQGPQFIFQYYREEENGRGNFPPRFSGLQFPNYSSELNVNALELDDSALYLCASSFFGTLNEQFFGPGTRLTVL.

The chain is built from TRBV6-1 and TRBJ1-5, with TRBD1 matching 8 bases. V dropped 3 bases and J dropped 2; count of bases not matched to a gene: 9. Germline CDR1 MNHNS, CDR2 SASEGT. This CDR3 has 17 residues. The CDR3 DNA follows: TGTGCCAGCAGTGATCGGACAGGGTCGGGTGGCAATCAGCCCCAGCATTTT. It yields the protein CASSDRTGSGGNQPQHF.

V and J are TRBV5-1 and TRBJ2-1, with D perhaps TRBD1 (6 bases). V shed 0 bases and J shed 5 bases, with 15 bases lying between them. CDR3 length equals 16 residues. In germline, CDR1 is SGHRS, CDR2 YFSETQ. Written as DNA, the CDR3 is TGCGCCAGCAGCTTGGGTTGGGGGCGTCGAAACAATGAGCAGTTCTTC. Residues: CASSLGWGRRNNEQFF.

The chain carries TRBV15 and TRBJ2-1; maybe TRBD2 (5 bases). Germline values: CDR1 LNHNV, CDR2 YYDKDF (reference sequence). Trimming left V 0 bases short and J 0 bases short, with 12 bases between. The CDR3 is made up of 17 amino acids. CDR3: CATSRDRGSSSYNEQFF. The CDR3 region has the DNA TGTGCCACCAGCAGAGATCGAGGGTCGAGCTCCTACAATGAGCAGTTCTTC.

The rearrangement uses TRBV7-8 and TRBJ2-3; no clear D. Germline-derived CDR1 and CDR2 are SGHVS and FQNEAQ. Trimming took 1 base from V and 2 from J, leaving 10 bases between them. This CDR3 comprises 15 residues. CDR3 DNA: TGTGCCAGCAGCTTAGTGCTAGGCCACACAGATACGCAGTATTTT. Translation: CASSLVLGHTDTQYF.

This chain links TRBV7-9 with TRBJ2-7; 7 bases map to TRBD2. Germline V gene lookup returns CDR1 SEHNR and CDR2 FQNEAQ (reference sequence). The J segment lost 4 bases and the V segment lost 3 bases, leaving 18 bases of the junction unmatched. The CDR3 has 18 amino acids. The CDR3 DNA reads TGTGCCAGCAGCTTTTTCCCTGGTGGCGGGAGAAGGGTTTACGAGCAGTACTTC. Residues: CASSFFPGGGRRVYEQYF. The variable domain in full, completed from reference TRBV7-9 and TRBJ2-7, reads DTGVSQNPRHKITKRGQNVTFRCDPISEHNRLYWYRQTLGQGPEFLTYFQNEAQLEKSRLLSDRFSAERPKGSFSTLEIQRTEQGDSAMYLCASSFFPGGGRRVYEQYFGPGTRLTVT.